The text below deals with one T cell receptor beta chain. Primers for the PCR totalled 60 Vbeta and 13 Jbeta. Method: immunoSEQ multiplex PCR; TCRdb's copy keeps in-frame clones and lacks some. The sample yields around 160,000 clones, 80% seen once. The entry originates in a study of cytomegalovirus exposure and HLA in healthy donors. This TCR derives from a man aged 18 to 29 in good health and CMV-seropositive. Sequencing input: PBMCs.

This CDR3 is CASSFRESSYEQYF. The CDR3 DNA reads as TGTGCCAGTAGTTTCCGGGAGAGCTCCTACGAGCAGTACTTC. The chain joins TRBV19 to TRBJ2-7; D might be TRBD2 (6 bases). The V gene lost 5 bases and the J gene lost 0 bases, with 11 bases spanning the gap. The CDR3 covers 14 residues. Germline CDR1 is LNHDA and CDR2 is SQIVND (reference sequence).